This T cell receptor (beta chain) stems from a study of blood T cell repertoires in COVID-19. Study context: Samples taken during acute and convalescent COVID-19 were collected in the United States, Italy and Spain. The cDNA or gDNA used as material had been derived from T cells, B-cell-depleted T cells, or PBMCs.

Clones were read by immunoSEQ multiplex PCR, and TCRdb kept only the in-frame ones, dropping some. Altogether tens of thousands of clones are present, about 90% being singletons, with the ten largest covering about 20%. The sample holds a few counts of this clone. Sequenced: peripheral blood. The TCR comes from a man aged 80 or over with acute or convalescent COVID-19.

CDR3 residues: CASSTSGTGTYEQYF. The CDR3 bases are TGCGCCAGCAGCACCTCCGGGACAGGGACGTACGAGCAGTACTTC. This chain joins TRBV5-1 and TRBJ2-7; 9 nucleotides align to TRBD1. The germline CDR1 and CDR2 sequences are SGHRS and YFSETQ. This CDR3 has 15 amino acids. V gave up 4 bases and J gave up 4 bases; unmatched junction bases: 9.